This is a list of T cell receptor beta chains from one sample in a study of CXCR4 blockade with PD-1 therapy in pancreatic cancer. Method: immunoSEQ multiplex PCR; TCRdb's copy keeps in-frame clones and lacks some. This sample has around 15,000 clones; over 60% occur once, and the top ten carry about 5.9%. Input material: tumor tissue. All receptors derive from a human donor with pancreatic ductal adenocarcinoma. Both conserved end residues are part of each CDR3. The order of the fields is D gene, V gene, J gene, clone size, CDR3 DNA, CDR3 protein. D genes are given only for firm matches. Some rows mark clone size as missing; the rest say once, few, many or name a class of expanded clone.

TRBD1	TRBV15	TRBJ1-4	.	TGTGCCACCAGCGAAAGACAGGGCCGGGAAAAACTGTTTTTT	CATSERQGREKLFF
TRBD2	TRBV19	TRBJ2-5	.	TGTGCCAGTAGCTGGGCCGGGACTAGCGGGAGAGGGGGCCGAGAGACCCAGTACTTC	CASSWAGTSGRGGRETQYF
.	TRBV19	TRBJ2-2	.	TGTGCCAGTAGTGTTCCTATCCTCGCGAACACCGGGGAGCTGTTTTTT	CASSVPILANTGELFF
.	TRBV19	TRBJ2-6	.	TGTGCCAGTAGTAGCTCCTCTGGGGCCAACGTCCTGACTTTC	CASSSSSGANVLTF
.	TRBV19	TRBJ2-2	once	TGTGCCAGTAGTACCCGGACCCCCTCGGGCGGGGAGCTGTTTTTT	CASSTRTPSGGELFF
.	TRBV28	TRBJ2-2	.	TGTGCCAGCATTCCCGGGGTCTATAACACCGGGGAGCTGTTTTTT	CASIPGVYNTGELFF
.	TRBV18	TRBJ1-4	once	TGTGCCAGCTCACCTGCAGGGAGACCTAATGAAAAACTGTTTTTT	CASSPAGRPNEKLFF
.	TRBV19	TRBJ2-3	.	TGTGCCAGTAGTAGGGTCGGCAGCACAGATACGCAGTATTTT	CASSRVGSTDTQYF
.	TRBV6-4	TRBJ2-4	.	TGTGCCAGCAGTGAATGGGGGGGCGTAGCCAAAAACATTCAGTACTTC	CASSEWGGVAKNIQYF
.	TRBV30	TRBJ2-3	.	TGTGCCTGGAGTGGGGGTGGGTTGTTAGATACGCAGTATTTT	CAWSGGGLLDTQYF
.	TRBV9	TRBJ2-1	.	TGTGCCATCTCCCGAGGGTTCGGAGAGCAGTTCTTC	CAISRGFGEQFF
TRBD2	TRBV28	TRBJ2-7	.	TGTGCCAGCAGTTCATGGGGACTAGCGGGGGCGACGGGATACGAGCAGTACTTC	CASSSWGLAGATGYEQYF
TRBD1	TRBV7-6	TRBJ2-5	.	TGTGCCAGCAGCTTGGCCGCCGGGACAGGGAAGACCCAGTACTTC	CASSLAAGTGKTQYF
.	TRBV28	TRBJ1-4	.	TGTGCCAGCAGTTTACCCTCCCGGCGGGGGGGATATAATGAAAAACTGTTTTTT	CASSLPSRRGGYNEKLFF
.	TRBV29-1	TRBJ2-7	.	TGCAGCGTTGACGGGCCCGGCTACGAGCAGTACTTC	CSVDGPGYEQYF
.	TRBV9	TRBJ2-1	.	TGTGCCAGCAGTTTGGACTCCTACAATGAGCAGTTCTTC	CASSLDSYNEQFF
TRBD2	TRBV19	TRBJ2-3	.	TGTGCCGTCTCTCTAGTGGGAGGGAGCACAGATACGCAGTATTTT	CAVSLVGGSTDTQYF
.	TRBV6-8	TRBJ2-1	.	TGTGCCAGCAGCTTCGGACTCTACAATGAGCAGTTCTTC	CASSFGLYNEQFF
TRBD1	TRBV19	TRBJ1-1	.	TGTGCCAGTAGTATACGGGGGACAGGGACAGGGGATGAAGCTTTCTTT	CASSIRGTGTGDEAFF
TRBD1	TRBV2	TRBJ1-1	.	TGTGCCAGCAGCTCCTCCGGGACAGGGGGCGTGCCTGAAGCTTTCTTT	CASSSSGTGGVPEAFF
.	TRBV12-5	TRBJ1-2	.	TGTGCTAGTGGTTTGAGGCTCCAGGGGGGCTACACCTTC	CASGLRLQGGYTF
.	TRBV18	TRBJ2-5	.	TGTGCCAGCTCGCCTCCGGGACTCAACCAAGAGACCCAGTACTTC	CASSPPGLNQETQYF
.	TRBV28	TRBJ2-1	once	TGTGCCAGCAGTTCTTCCGGGAGCTTCGGGTACAATGAGCAGTTCTTC	CASSSSGSFGYNEQFF
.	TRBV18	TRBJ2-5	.	TGTGCCAGCTCAACCAGGGTTGGGGCGGAGGAGACCCAGTACTTC	CASSTRVGAEETQYF
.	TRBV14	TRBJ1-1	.	TGTGCCAGCAGCCAAGTGAACAGAGCTGCTTTCTTT	CASSQVNRAAFF
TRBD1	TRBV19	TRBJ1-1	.	TGTGCCAGTAGTCACCTTCCGGGACAGGGGAGGAAAGGAGCTTTCTTT	CASSHLPGQGRKGAFF
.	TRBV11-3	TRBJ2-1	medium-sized	TGTGCCAGCAGCTTACGCAGGGGGACTCTCGATGAGCAGTTCTTC	CASSLRRGTLDEQFF
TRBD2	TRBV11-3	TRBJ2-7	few	TGTGCCAGCAGCTCGACCCGGACTAGCGGGAGTTACGAGCAGTACTTC	CASSSTRTSGSYEQYF
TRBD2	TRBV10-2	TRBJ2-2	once	TGCGCCAGCATTGGGACTAGCGGCAGGACCGGGGAGCTGTTTTTT	CASIGTSGRTGELFF
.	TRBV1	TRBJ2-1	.	TGCACCAGCAGCGCACACGTGGATTCCTACAATGAGCAGTTCTTC	CTSSAHVDSYNEQFF
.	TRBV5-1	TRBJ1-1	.	TGCGCCAGCAGCTTGTTCCAGGGTGGGAGAGAGACTGAAGCTTTCTTT	CASSLFQGGRETEAFF
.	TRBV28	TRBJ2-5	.	TGTGCCAGCAGTTTATCCGTAAGAGGGACCCAGTACTTC	CASSLSVRGTQYF
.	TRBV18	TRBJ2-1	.	TGTGCCAGCTCACCACCGAAGGGGGAGGGGAGTGAGCAGTTCTTC	CASSPPKGEGSEQFF
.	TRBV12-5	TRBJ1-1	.	TGTGCTAGTGGTTTGGAGGTTGCCACTGAAGCTTTCTTT	CASGLEVATEAFF
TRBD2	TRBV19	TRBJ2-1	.	TGTGCCAGTAGTATCCCGGGGGGTAGCGGGAGGGCTCAGCACAATGAGCAGTTCTTC	CASSIPGGSGRAQHNEQFF
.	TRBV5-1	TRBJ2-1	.	TGCGCCAGTAGCCCCGAGGGGAGCAGCTCCTACAATGAGCAGTTCTTC	CASSPEGSSSYNEQFF
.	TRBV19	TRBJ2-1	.	TGTGCCAGTAAATTCGCAGGGAGCTCCTACAATGAGCAGTTCTTC	CASKFAGSSYNEQFF
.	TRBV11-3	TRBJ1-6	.	TGTGCCAGCAGCTTAGGGGGGTTCAATAATTCACCCCTCCACTTT	CASSLGGFNNSPLHF
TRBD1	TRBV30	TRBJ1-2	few	TGTGCCGGCAACAGGGGGTTCAACTATGGCTACACCTTC	CAGNRGFNYGYTF
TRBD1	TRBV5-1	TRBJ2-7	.	TGCGCCAGCAGCTCGGACAGGGAGGTATCCTACGAGCAGTACTTC	CASSSDREVSYEQYF
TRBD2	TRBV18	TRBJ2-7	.	TGTGCCAGCTCACCAGGACTAGCGGACTTTTACGAGCAGTACTTC	CASSPGLADFYEQYF
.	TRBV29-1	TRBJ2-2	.	TGCAGCGTTGAAGGGGCAGCCGGGGAGCTGTTTTTT	CSVEGAAGELFF
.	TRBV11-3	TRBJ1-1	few	TGTGCCAGCAGCCTAGTTGGGGGGATGAACACTGAAGCTTTCTTT	CASSLVGGMNTEAFF
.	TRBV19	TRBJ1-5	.	TGTGCCAGTAGTATACCCCCGCGGCCCCAGCATTTT	CASSIPPRPQHF
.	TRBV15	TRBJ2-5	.	TGTGCCACCAGCAGAGATAAGCTAGTAGGCGAGACCCAGTACTTC	CATSRDKLVGETQYF
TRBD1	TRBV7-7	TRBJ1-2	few	TGTGCCAGCAGCTCCCACCAATTGACAGGGTTGAACTATGGCTACACCTTC	CASSSHQLTGLNYGYTF
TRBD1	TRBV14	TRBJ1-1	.	TGTGCCAGCAGCCTAAGGACAGGGCTGAACACTGAAGCTTTCTTT	CASSLRTGLNTEAFF
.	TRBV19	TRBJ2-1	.	TGTGCCAGTAGGAGGACCGAGATATCCTACAATGAGCAGTTCTTC	CASRRTEISYNEQFF
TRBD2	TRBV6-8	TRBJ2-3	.	TGTGCCAGCAGTCCCTTAGCGGGAGGGCCAGATACGCAGTATTTT	CASSPLAGGPDTQYF
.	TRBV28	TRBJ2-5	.	TGTGCCAGCAGTCTCGGACAGACAGAGACCCAGTACTTC	CASSLGQTETQYF
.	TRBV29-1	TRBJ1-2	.	TGCAGCGTTGTGGGGCAGGCGGGGATTAATGGCTACACCTTC	CSVVGQAGINGYTF
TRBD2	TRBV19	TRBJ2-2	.	TGTGCCAGTAGTTCTCCGGCGGGGGGTCTAGCCGGGGAGCTGTTTTTT	CASSSPAGGLAGELFF
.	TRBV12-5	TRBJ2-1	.	TGTGCCAGCACCCCGTTTTCCTACAATGAGCAGTTCTTC	CASTPFSYNEQFF
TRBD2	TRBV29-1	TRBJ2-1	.	TGCAGCGTTGAAGAACCCCCGGGAGGGACTAGGAATGAGCAGTTCTTC	CSVEEPPGGTRNEQFF
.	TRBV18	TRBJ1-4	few	TGTGCCAGCTCACCACGGGACGGAACTAATGAAAAACTGTTTTTT	CASSPRDGTNEKLFF